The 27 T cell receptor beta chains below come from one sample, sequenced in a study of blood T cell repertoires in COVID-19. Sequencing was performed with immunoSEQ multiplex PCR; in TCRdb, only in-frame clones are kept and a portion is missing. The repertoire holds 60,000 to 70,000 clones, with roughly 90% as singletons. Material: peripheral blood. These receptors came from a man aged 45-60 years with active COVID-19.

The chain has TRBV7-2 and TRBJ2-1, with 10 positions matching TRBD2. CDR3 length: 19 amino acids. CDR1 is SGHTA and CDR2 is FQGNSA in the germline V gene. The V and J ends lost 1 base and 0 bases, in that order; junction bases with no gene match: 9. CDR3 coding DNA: TGTGCCAGCAGCTTAGGTCCTAGCGGGGGAGGTAGCTCCTACAATGAGCAGTTCTTC. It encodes CASSLGPSGGGSSYNEQFF.

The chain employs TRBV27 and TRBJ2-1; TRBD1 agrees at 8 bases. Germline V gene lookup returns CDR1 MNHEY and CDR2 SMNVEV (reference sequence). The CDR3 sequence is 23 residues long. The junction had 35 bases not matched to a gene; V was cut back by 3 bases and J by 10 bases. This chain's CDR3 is CASSFGGRGSRDRIFGRRLEQFF. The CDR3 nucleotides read TGTGCCAGCAGTTTCGGGGGAAGGGGGTCCCGGGACAGGATCTTTGGTAGGCGATTGGAGCAGTTCTTC.

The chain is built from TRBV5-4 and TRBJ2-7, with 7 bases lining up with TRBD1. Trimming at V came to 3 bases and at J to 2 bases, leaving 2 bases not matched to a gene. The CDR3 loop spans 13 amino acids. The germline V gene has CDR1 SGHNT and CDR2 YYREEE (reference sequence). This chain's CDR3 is CASSSGTAYEQYF. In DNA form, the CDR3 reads TGTGCCAGCAGCTCCGGGACAGCCTACGAGCAGTACTTC. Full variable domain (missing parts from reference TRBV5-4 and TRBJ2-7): ETGVTQSPTHLIKTRGQQVTLRCSSQSGHNTVSWYQQALGQGPQFIFQYYREEENGRGNFPPRFSGLQFPNYSSELNVNALELDDSALYLCASSSGTAYEQYFGPGTRLTVT.

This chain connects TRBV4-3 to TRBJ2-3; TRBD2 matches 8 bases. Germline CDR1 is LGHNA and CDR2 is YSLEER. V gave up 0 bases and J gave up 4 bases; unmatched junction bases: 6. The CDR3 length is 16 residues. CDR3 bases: TGCGCCAGCAGCCAAGATCTTGCGGGAGGAGCAGATACGCAGTATTTT. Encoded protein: CASSQDLAGGADTQYF.

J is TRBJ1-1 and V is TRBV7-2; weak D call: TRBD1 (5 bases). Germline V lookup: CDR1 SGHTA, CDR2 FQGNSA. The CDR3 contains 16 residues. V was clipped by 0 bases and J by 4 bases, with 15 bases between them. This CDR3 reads CASSLAHGGRRTEAFF. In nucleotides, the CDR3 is TGTGCCAGCAGCTTAGCCCACGGGGGTAGGCGCACTGAAGCTTTCTTT. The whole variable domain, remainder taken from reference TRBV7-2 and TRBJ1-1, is GAGVSQSPSNKVTEKGKDVELRCDPISGHTALYWYRQSLGQGLEFLIYFQGNSAPDKSGLPSDRFSAERTGGSVSTLTIQRTQQEDSAVYLCASSLAHGGRRTEAFFGQGTRLTVV.

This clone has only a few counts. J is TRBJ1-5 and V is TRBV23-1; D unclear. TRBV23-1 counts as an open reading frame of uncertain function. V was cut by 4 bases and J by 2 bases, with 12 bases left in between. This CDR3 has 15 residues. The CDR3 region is CASSLCPRRNQPQHF. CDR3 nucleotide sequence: TGCGCCAGCAGTCTCTGCCCCAGGCGCAATCAGCCCCAGCATTTT.

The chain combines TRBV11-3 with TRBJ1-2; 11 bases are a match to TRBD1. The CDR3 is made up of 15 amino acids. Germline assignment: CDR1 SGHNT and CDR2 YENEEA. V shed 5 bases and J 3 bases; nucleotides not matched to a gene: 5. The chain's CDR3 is CASSPGQGEDYGYTF. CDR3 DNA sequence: TGTGCCAGCAGCCCGGGACAGGGGGAGGACTATGGCTACACCTTC.

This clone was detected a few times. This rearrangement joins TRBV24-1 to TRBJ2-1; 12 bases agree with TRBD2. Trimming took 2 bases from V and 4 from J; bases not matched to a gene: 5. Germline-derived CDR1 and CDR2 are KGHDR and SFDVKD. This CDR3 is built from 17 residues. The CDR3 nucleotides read TGTGCCACCAGTGATTCCCAAGGACTAGCGGGATACAATGAGCAGTTCTTC. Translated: CATSDSQGLAGYNEQFF.

In DNA form, the CDR3 reads TGTGCCAGCTTAACCAGGGTGGCGAGCTCCTATAATTCACCCCTCCACTTT. Amino acids: CASLTRVASSYNSPLHF. The gene calls are TRBV28 and TRBJ1-6; the D gene is possibly TRBD1 (5 bases). This CDR3 spans 17 amino acids. Trimming took off 8 bases at V and 0 bases at J, with 17 bases between the two ends. In germline, CDR1 is MDHEN, CDR2 SYDVKM.

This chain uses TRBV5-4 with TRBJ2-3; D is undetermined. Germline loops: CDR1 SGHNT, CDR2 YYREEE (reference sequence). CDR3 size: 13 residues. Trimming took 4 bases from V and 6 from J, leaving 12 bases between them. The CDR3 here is CASSRRDSDTQYF. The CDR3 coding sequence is TGTGCCAGCAGCCGCCGAGACTCGGATACGCAGTATTTT.

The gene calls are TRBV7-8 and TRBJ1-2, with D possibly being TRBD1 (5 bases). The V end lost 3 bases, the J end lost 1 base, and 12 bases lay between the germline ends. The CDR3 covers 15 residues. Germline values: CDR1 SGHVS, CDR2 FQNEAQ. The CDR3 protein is CASSFGGGDNYGYTF. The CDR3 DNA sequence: TGTGCCAGCAGCTTTGGGGGAGGGGATAACTATGGCTACACCTTC.

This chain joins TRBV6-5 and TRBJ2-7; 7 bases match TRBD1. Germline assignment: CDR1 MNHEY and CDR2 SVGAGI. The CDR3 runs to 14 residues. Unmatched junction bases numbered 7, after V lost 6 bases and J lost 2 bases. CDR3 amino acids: CASRRTGQAYEQYF. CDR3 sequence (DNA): TGTGCCAGCAGGAGGACTGGACAGGCCTACGAGCAGTACTTC.

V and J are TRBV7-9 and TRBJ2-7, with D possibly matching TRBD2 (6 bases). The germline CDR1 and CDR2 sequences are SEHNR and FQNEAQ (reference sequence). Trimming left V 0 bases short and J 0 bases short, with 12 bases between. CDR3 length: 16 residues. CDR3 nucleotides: TGTGCCAGCAGCTTAGCGTCGGGAGCGTACTCCTACGAGCAGTACTTC. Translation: CASSLASGAYSYEQYF. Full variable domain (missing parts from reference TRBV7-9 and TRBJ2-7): DTGVSQNPRHKITKRGQNVTFRCDPISEHNRLYWYRQTLGQGPEFLTYFQNEAQLEKSRLLSDRFSAERPKGSFSTLEIQRTEQGDSAMYLCASSLASGAYSYEQYFGPGTRLTVT.

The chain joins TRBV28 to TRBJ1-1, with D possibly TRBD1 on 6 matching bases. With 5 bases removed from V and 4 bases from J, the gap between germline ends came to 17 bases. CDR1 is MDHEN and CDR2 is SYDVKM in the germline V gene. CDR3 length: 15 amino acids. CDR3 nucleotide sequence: TGTGCCAGCAGTAAATCCACAGGGAGGGGCACTGAAGCTTTCTTT. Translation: CASSKSTGRGTEAFF.

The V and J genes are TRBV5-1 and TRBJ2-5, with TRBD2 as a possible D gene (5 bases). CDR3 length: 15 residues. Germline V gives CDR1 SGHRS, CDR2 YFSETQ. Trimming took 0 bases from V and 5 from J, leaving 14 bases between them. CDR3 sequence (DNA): TGCGCCAGCAGCTTGGCATTCGGGGATACCGAGACCCAGTACTTC. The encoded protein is CASSLAFGDTETQYF.

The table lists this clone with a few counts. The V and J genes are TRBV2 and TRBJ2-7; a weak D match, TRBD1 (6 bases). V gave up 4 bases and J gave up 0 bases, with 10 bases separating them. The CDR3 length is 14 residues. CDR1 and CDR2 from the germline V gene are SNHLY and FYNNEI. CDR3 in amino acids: CASSVEQGSYEQYF. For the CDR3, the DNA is TGTGCCAGCAGTGTAGAACAGGGCTCCTACGAGCAGTACTTC.

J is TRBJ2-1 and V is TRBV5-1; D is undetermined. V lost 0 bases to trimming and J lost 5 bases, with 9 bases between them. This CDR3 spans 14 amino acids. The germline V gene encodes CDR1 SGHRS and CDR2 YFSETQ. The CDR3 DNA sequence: TGCGCCAGCAGCTTGGGGCAGTATAACAATGAGCAGTTCTTC. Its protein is CASSLGQYNNEQFF.

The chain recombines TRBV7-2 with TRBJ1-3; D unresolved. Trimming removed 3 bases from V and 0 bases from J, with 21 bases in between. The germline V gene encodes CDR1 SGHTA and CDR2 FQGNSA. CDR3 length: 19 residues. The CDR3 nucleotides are TGTGCCAGCAGCTTCAGGACCATGGAGGGTCGTGGCTCTGGAAACACCATATATTTT. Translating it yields CASSFRTMEGRGSGNTIYF.

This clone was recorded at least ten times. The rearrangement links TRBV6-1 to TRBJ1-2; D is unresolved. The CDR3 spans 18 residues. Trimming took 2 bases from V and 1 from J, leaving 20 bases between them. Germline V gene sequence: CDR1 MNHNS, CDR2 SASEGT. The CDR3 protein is CASSEPDIGGGLNYGYTF. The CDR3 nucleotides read TGTGCCAGCAGTGAACCAGATATTGGAGGAGGGCTTAACTATGGCTACACCTTC.

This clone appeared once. The CDR3 spells CASSLIGTGGIHEQFF. CDR3 coding DNA: TGTGCCAGCAGCCTAATAGGGACAGGGGGGATCCATGAGCAGTTCTTC. V gene TRBV11-2 combines with J gene TRBJ2-1; 11 bases are a match to TRBD1. The CDR3 loop spans 16 amino acids. From germline, CDR1 is SGHAT and CDR2 FQNNGV. V was clipped by 5 bases and J by 8 bases; unmatched bases: 11.

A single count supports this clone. Here the CDR3 DNA reads TGTGCCAGCAGTGAACCAGGGTTTACTGAAGCTTTCTTT. This translates into CASSEPGFTEAFF. V usage is TRBV27 and J usage is TRBJ1-1, with D maybe TRBD1 (5 bases). Germline CDR1 MNHEY, CDR2 SMNVEV (reference sequence). This CDR3 comprises 13 residues. The V end was cut by 5 bases, the J end by 5 bases, with 12 bases between.

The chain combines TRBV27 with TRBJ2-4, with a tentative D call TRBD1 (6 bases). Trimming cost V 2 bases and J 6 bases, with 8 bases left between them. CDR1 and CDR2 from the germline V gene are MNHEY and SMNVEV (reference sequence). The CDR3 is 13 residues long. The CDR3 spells CASSLGQLNIQYF. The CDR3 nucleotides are TGTGCCAGCAGTTTAGGACAGCTAAACATTCAGTACTTC.

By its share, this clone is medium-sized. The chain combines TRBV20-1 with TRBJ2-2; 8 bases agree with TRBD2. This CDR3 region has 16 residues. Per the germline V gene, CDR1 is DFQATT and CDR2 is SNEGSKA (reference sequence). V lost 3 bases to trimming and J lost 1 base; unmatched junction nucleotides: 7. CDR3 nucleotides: TGCAGTGCTAGTGGGACTAGAGGGCAGAACACCGGGGAGCTGTTTTTT. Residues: CSASGTRGQNTGELFF.

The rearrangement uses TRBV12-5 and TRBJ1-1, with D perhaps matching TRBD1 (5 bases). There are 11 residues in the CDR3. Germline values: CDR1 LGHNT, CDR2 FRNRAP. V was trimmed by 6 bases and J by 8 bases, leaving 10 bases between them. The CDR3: CASGEGPEAFF. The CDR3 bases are TGTGCTAGTGGGGAGGGGCCGGAAGCTTTCTTT.

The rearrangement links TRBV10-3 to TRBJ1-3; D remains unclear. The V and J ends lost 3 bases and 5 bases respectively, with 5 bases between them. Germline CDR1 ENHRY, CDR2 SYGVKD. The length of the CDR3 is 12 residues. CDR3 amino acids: CAISDSRNTIYF. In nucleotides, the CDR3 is TGTGCCATCAGTGATAGTAGAAACACCATATATTTT.

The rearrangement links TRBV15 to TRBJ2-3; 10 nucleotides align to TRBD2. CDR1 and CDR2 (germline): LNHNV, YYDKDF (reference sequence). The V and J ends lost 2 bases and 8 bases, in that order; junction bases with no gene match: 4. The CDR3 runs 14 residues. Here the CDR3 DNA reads TGTGCCACCAGCAGACTAGCGGGAGTGGGTACGCAGTATTTT. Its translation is CATSRLAGVGTQYF. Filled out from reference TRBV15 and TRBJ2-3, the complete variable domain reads DAMVIQNPRYQVTQFGKPVTLSCSQTLNHNVMYWYQQKSSQAPKLLFHYYDKDFNNEADTPDNFQSRRPNTSFCFLDIRSPGLGDTAMYLCATSRLAGVGTQYFGPGTRLTVL.

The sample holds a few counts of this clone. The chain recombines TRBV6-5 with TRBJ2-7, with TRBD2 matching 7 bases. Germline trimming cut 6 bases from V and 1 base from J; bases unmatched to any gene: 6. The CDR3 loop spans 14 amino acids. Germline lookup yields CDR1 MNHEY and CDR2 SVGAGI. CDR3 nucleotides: TGTGCCAGCAGGTGGCTAGCGGATTCCTACGAGCAGTACTTC. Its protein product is CASRWLADSYEQYF.